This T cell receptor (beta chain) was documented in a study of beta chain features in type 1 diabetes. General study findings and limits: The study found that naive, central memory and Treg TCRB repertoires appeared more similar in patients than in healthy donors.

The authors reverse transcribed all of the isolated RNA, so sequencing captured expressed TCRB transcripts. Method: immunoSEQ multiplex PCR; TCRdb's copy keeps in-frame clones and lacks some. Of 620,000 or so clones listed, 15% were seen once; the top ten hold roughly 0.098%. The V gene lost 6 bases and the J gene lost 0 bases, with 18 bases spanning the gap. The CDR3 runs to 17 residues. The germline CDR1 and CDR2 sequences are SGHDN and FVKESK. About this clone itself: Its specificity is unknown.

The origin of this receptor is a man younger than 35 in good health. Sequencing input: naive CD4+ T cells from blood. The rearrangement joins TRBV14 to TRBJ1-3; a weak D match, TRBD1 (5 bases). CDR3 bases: TGTGCCAGCAGGAAGACTCGGGACGGATACTCTGGAAACACCATATATTTT. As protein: CASRKTRDGYSGNTIYF.